Below, 6 T cell receptor beta chains from the same sample are listed, as sequenced in a study of T cell responses to AZD1222 COVID-19 vaccine. Measured with immunoSEQ multiplex PCR; TCRdb has only the in-frame clones, and not every one. The sample holds around 100,000 clones, over 90% seen once. Sequenced here: peripheral blood, sampled on day 0 of AZD1222 vaccination. The source of these receptors is an adult in good health.

V gene TRBV6-6 combines with J gene TRBJ1-5, with 7 bases that match TRBD1. J lost 6 bases, V lost 8 bases, and 7 bases had no gene match. The CDR3 extends over 13 amino acids. Germline lookup yields CDR1 MNHNY and CDR2 SVGAGI (reference sequence). CDR3 bases: TGTGCCAGCGCGGGACAGATCGGTCAGCCCCAGCATTTT. Amino acid sequence: CASAGQIGQPQHF.

The V gene is TRBV11-2, the J gene TRBJ2-5; TRBD2 is a possible D gene (6 bases). V dropped 2 bases and J dropped 5 bases, with 15 bases sitting between them. Germline V gives CDR1 SGHAT, CDR2 FQNNGV. The CDR3 is 15 residues long. The CDR3, as DNA: TGTGCCAGCAGCTTACAGCCAGCGGGCGTGGAGACCCAGTACTTC. As protein: CASSLQPAGVETQYF.

This sequence joins TRBV6-5 and TRBJ1-2; TRBD1 might be the D (6 bases). Germline V gene lookup returns CDR1 MNHEY and CDR2 SVGAGI. The CDR3 is made up of 15 amino acids. The ends were cut back, 6 bases at V and 0 bases at J, with 14 bases in the middle. The CDR3 nucleotides are TGTGCCAGCAGCAAAAGACAGGTTCCTAACTATGGCTACACCTTC. Translated: CASSKRQVPNYGYTF.

The V gene is TRBV11-2, the J gene TRBJ2-5; D assignment may be TRBD1 or TRBD2 (5 bases each). Germline V gene sequence: CDR1 SGHAT, CDR2 FQNNGV. The CDR3 totals 13 residues. V shed 5 bases and J shed 4 bases, with 11 bases lying between them. The CDR3 coding sequence is TGTGCCAGCAGCCAACTAGGGGTAGAGACCCAGTACTTC. It encodes CASSQLGVETQYF.

V usage is TRBV2 and J usage is TRBJ1-3; D call uncertain. Per germline, CDR1 SNHLY and CDR2 FYNNEI. There are 12 residues in the CDR3. V dropped 6 bases and J dropped 8 bases, with 11 bases sitting between them. DNA for the CDR3: TGTGCCAGCAGCGAAACCCTGTACACCATATATTTT. Amino acid sequence: CASSETLYTIYF.

The V and J genes are TRBV30 and TRBJ1-1; 7 nucleotides line up with TRBD1. The junction had 7 bases not matched to a gene; V was cut back by 0 bases and J by 6 bases. The CDR3 is made up of 14 amino acids. Germline-derived CDR1 and CDR2 are GTSNPN and SVGIG (reference sequence). CDR3 in amino acids: CAWSVFDRAAEAFF. The DNA for the CDR3 is TGTGCCTGGAGTGTATTCGACAGGGCGGCTGAAGCTTTCTTT.